This T cell receptor (beta chain) was retrieved from a study of blood T cell repertoires in COVID-19. Study in general: Acute and convalescent COVID-19 samples came from the United States, Italy and Spain. From T cells, B-cell-depleted T cells, or PBMCs came the material, which was cDNA or gDNA.

In germline, CDR1 is LGHDT, CDR2 YNNKEL (reference sequence). This CDR3 has 15 amino acids. Trimming removed 2 bases from V and 3 bases from J, with 14 bases in between. Authors' processing steps: Counts of nucleated cells, estimated from reference gene primer amplification, were obtained. Measured with immunoSEQ multiplex PCR; TCRdb has only the in-frame clones, and not every one. The V and J calls and clone size come from that table; D and trimming were worked out from the DNA. The repertoire holds 340,000 or so clones, with around 82% as singletons. The origin of this receptor is a man aged 30-40 years with active or convalescent COVID-19. Sequenced sample: peripheral blood. This rearrangement joins TRBV3-1 (or the pseudogene TRBV3-2) to TRBJ2-7, with D possibly TRBD1 on 6 matching bases. The CDR3 DNA is TGTGCCAGCAGCCAATCCCTGGACAGATTCTACGAGCAGTACTTC. Its translation: CASSQSLDRFYEQYF.